Presented here are 27 T cell receptor beta chains from one specimen sequenced in a study of OX40 agonist ivuxolimab in advanced cancers. The library was built by means of the immunoSEQ multiplex PCR assay. This is the immuneACCESS table as TCRdb keeps it, with only in-frame sequences that have V and J called. A part of the clones is gone; compared with another copy, unresolved V genes explain less than half, and the rest is unexplained. The sample contains about 68,000 clones, roughly 85% of them found a single time. The ten largest account for about 11% of the sample. Sequencing used CD4+ or CD8+ T cells sorted from blood, obtained in a trial of the OX40 agonist ivuxolimab. Source of these receptors: an adult with an advanced solid tumor such as melanoma, head and neck, liver or kidney cancer.

The chain links TRBV9 to TRBJ1-2; tentatively, D is TRBD1 (6 bases). Germline assignment: CDR1 SGDLS and CDR2 YYNGEE. Deletions cut 0 bases from V and 8 bases from J, with 14 bases between. The CDR3 extends over 14 amino acids. This CDR3 reads CASSVEILGGGYTF. CDR3 in DNA: TGTGCCAGCAGCGTAGAGATTCTGGGGGGCGGCTACACCTTC.

This clone was counted between two and nine times. V is TRBV7-9 and J is TRBJ1-1, with 7 bases that match TRBD1. From germline, CDR1 is SEHNR and CDR2 FQNEAQ (reference sequence). CDR3 length: 15 residues. Losses at the gene ends were 8 bases for V and 0 bases for J; bases not matched to a gene: 9. The DNA for the CDR3 is TGTGCCAGCGGACGGGTACAGGGGATGAACACTGAAGCTTTCTTT. This sequence encodes CASGRVQGMNTEAFF.

The chain uses TRBV7-8 and TRBJ1-2; D remains ambiguous. The CDR3 is 17 residues long. V was clipped by 2 bases and J by 0 bases, with 16 bases between them. The germline gives CDR1 SGHVS, CDR2 FQNEAQ. This CDR3 reads CASSLRTTANSNYGYTF. The CDR3 DNA follows: TGTGCCAGCAGCTTAAGAACGACGGCTAATTCTAACTATGGCTACACCTTC.

V and J are TRBV7-9 and TRBJ1-1; D remains unclear. V was cut by 5 bases and J by 2 bases, with 6 bases left in between. Germline CDR1 reads SEHNR; CDR2 reads FQNEAQ (reference sequence). The CDR3 has 12 amino acids. The DNA of the CDR3 is TGTGCCAGCAGCCCATCAAACACTGAAGCTTTCTTT. Translation gives CASSPSNTEAFF.

This clone turned up a few times. The rearrangement joins TRBV6-5 to TRBJ1-2, with TRBD1 matching over 9 bases. CDR1 and CDR2 from the germline V gene are MNHEY and SVGAGI. The trim removed 0 bases at V and 8 bases at J, leaving 4 bases unmatched. The CDR3 totals 14 residues. The CDR3 bases are TGTGCCAGCAGTTACTCGACAGGGGGTATGGGCTACACCTTC. Translating gives CASSYSTGGMGYTF.

This rearrangement joins TRBV6-5 to TRBJ1-1, with 8 bases that match TRBD1. Trimming cost V 2 bases and J 5 bases; bases outside gene matches: 4. The CDR3 is made up of 14 amino acids. Germline V CDR1 and CDR2: MNHEY, SVGAGI. Here the CDR3 reads CASSYDRGGTEAFF. CDR3 DNA sequence: TGTGCCAGCAGTTACGACAGGGGAGGAACTGAAGCTTTCTTT.

This clone was detected only a few times. The gene calls are TRBV2 and TRBJ2-1, with D perhaps matching TRBD2 (6 bases). V was shortened by 2 bases and J by 6 bases, with 11 bases between the two germline ends. Germline-derived CDR1 and CDR2 are SNHLY and FYNNEI. This CDR3 is 14 amino acids long. DNA for the CDR3: TGTGCCAGCAGTGAATACGAGGGAGGCAATGAGCAGTTCTTC. It encodes CASSEYEGGNEQFF.

The rearrangement joins TRBV2 to TRBJ2-2; D might be TRBD1 or TRBD2, each matching 6 bases. Trimming pared 9 bases from V and 5 bases from J, leaving 16 bases between. Germline CDR1 SNHLY, CDR2 FYNNEI. CDR3 size: 14 residues. CDR3 loop: CASMSRGGTGELFF. The CDR3, as DNA: TGTGCCAGTATGTCGAGAGGGGGGACCGGGGAGCTGTTTTTT.

This sequence joins TRBV19 and TRBJ1-4; possibly TRBD1 for D (5 bases). Trimming removed 3 bases at V and 7 bases at J, with 18 bases between. Germline V gives CDR1 LNHDA, CDR2 SQIVND (reference sequence). The CDR3 is 16 amino acids. This chain's CDR3 is CASSIFSGPRGEKLFF. The CDR3 DNA reads as TGTGCCAGTAGTATTTTTTCGGGGCCGAGGGGTGAAAAACTGTTTTTT.

This clone occurred a few times. J is TRBJ1-5 and V is TRBV12-5, with D tentatively TRBD1 (6 bases). CDR1 is LGHNT and CDR2 is FRNRAP in the germline V gene. The CDR3 is 14 amino acids. V dropped 5 bases and J dropped 3 bases, with 11 bases sitting between them. Here the CDR3 DNA reads TGTGCTAGTGGTCCTGGACAGATCAATCAGCCCCAGCATTTT. It codes for CASGPGQINQPQHF.

This clone was recorded only once. The chain has TRBV28 and TRBJ1-1; D remains unclear. The CDR3 covers 14 residues. Between the trimmed V and J ends, which lost 2 bases and 3 bases, there was a span of 10 bases. In germline, CDR1 is MDHEN, CDR2 SYDVKM. The CDR3 here is CASSLGITHTEAFF. The CDR3 coding sequence is TGTGCCAGCAGTTTAGGCATAACCCACACTGAAGCTTTCTTT.

The J gene is TRBJ1-5, the V gene TRBV2, with D unresolved. Germline V gene data show CDR1 as SNHLY and CDR2 as FYNNEI. V shed 7 bases and J shed 1 base, with 8 bases lying between them. CDR3 length equals 13 residues. The CDR3 nucleotides read TGTGCCAGCACCCGGTCGAGCAATCAGCCCCAGCATTTT. Its protein is CASTRSSNQPQHF.

V usage is TRBV7-2 and J usage is TRBJ1-2; D is possibly TRBD1 (5 bases). CDR3 length: 12 amino acids. V lost 4 bases, J lost 8 bases, and 11 bases lay in between. Germline loops: CDR1 SGHTA, CDR2 FQGNSA. CDR3 in DNA: TGTGCCAGCAGCTCGGGGACTTGGGGCTACACCTTC. It specifies CASSSGTWGYTF.

The J gene is TRBJ2-3, the V gene TRBV4-1; D perhaps matches TRBD2 (6 bases). CDR1 is MGHRA, CDR2 YSYEKL, per germline. The CDR3 covers 16 residues. Trimming took 0 bases from V and 10 from J, leaving 20 bases between them. CDR3 in amino acids: CASSQDLALMEGAQYF. The CDR3 coding sequence is TGCGCCAGCAGCCAAGATCTTGCCTTAATGGAGGGAGCGCAGTATTTT.

V gene TRBV2 combines with J gene TRBJ1-5; 8 nucleotides agree with TRBD1. CDR1 is SNHLY, CDR2 FYNNEI, per germline. Germline trimming cut 4 bases from V and 3 bases from J; bases unmatched to any gene: 2. The CDR3 spans 14 residues. The CDR3 region has the DNA TGTGCCAGCAGTGTGGGACAGGACAATCAGCCCCAGCATTTT. Its protein product is CASSVGQDNQPQHF.

This clone appeared a few times. The gene calls are TRBV2 and TRBJ2-6; TRBD1 aligns across 8 bases. V gave up 3 bases and J gave up 2 bases; unmatched junction bases: 6. Germline V gives CDR1 SNHLY, CDR2 FYNNEI. The CDR3 is made up of 17 amino acids. The CDR3 sequence is CASSDATGAPGANVLTF. DNA of the CDR3: TGTGCCAGCAGTGATGCGACAGGGGCCCCTGGGGCCAACGTCCTGACTTTC.

V usage is TRBV13 and J usage is TRBJ2-3; TRBD1 might be the D (6 bases). The CDR3 has 16 residues. Trimming took off 4 bases at V and 2 bases at J, with 16 bases between the two ends. Germline assignment: CDR1 PRHDT and CDR2 FYEKMQ (reference sequence). The CDR3 region is CASSSADRTYTDTQYF. DNA for the CDR3: TGTGCCAGCAGCTCAGCCGACAGGACCTACACAGATACGCAGTATTTT.

This clone came up a few times. The chain uses TRBV19 and TRBJ1-1, with a possible D match to TRBD1 (5 bases). Per the germline V gene, CDR1 is LNHDA and CDR2 is SQIVND (reference sequence). The CDR3 contains 14 residues. The V gene lost 7 bases and the J gene lost 0 bases, with 12 bases spanning the gap. The CDR3 sequence: CASTRDLMNTEAFF. The CDR3 region has the DNA TGTGCCAGTACCAGGGACTTAATGAACACTGAAGCTTTCTTT.

This chain joins TRBV2 and TRBJ1-4; D is undetermined. Per germline, CDR1 SNHLY and CDR2 FYNNEI. V was clipped by 10 bases and J by 1 base, with 10 bases between them. There are 13 residues in the CDR3. As DNA, the CDR3 is TGTGCCACTAAGCGCGGAACTAATGAAAAACTGTTTTTT. Translated, it gives CATKRGTNEKLFF.

In DNA, the CDR3 is TGTGCCAGCAGTGAAAATAGACTAGCGGGGGCGAACACCGGGGAGCTGTTTTTT. Translated: CASSENRLAGANTGELFF. V gene TRBV6-1 combines with J gene TRBJ2-2; 12 bases fit TRBD2. V lost 2 bases and J lost 0; bases outside the gene matches: 4. Looked up from germline, CDR1 is MNHNS and CDR2 is SASEGT. The CDR3 has 18 amino acids.

The chain has TRBV4-3 and TRBJ2-5; no firm D call. Matching the DNA end better, TRBJ2-7 makes the J call doubtful. The CDR3 is 16 amino acids. In germline, CDR1 is LGHNA, CDR2 YSLEER. CDR3 nucleotides: TGCGCCAGCAGCCAAGATACGCGCGGTGGGGACTACGAGCAGTACTTC. It encodes CASSQDTRGGDYEQYF.

The chain recombines TRBV19 with TRBJ2-1; 11 bases line up with TRBD2. Germline V lookup: CDR1 LNHDA, CDR2 SQIVND (reference sequence). J lost 9 bases, V lost 6 bases, and 13 bases had no gene match. The CDR3 is made up of 16 amino acids. The CDR3: CASRFSPLTSGGEQFF. As DNA, the CDR3 is TGTGCCAGTAGGTTCTCACCCCTCACTAGCGGGGGTGAGCAGTTCTTC. The whole variable domain, filled in from reference TRBV19 and TRBJ2-1, reads DGGITQSPKYLFRKEGQNVTLSCEQNLNHDAMYWYRQDPGQGLRLIYYSQIVNDFQKGDIAEGYSVSREKKESFPLTVTSAQKNPTAFYLCASRFSPLTSGGEQFFGPGTRLTVL.

The chain carries TRBV4-2 and TRBJ2-3; maybe TRBD2 (6 bases). CDR1 and CDR2 (germline): LGHNA, YNFKEQ. The V gene lost 0 bases and the J gene lost 3 bases, with 16 bases spanning the gap. The CDR3 is 17 residues long. The CDR3 protein is CASSQDLFPGETDTQYF. CDR3 DNA: TGTGCCAGCAGCCAAGATCTGTTTCCGGGGGAGACAGATACGCAGTATTTT.

The CDR3 loop is CASSLKGRAGRVGDYGYTF. DNA of the CDR3: TGTGCCAGCAGTTTGAAGGGGAGGGCAGGGCGAGTGGGTGACTATGGCTACACCTTC. The chain combines TRBV27 with TRBJ1-2, with D possibly TRBD1 on 5 matching bases. V lost 3 bases and J lost 3, with 26 bases in between. The V gene's germline CDR1 is MNHEY and CDR2 SMNVEV (reference sequence). The CDR3 covers 19 residues.

The genes are TRBV2 and TRBJ2-2, with a possible D match to TRBD1 (6 bases). V was pared by 7 bases and J by 1 base, with 10 bases between. The CDR3 is 14 residues long. Germline CDR1 is SNHLY and CDR2 is FYNNEI. Here the CDR3 reads CASTPDRNTGELFF. In DNA form, the CDR3 reads TGTGCCAGCACCCCGGACAGGAACACCGGGGAGCTGTTTTTT.

The J gene is TRBJ1-2, the V gene TRBV18; TRBD1 is a possible D gene (6 bases). Germline CDR1 reads KGHSH; CDR2 reads LQKENI. Trimming took 3 bases from V and 2 from J, leaving 13 bases between them. CDR3 length: 15 residues. The CDR3 DNA sequence: TGTGCCAGCTCACCTCAGACAGGATCAAACTATGGCTACACCTTC. Translating gives CASSPQTGSNYGYTF. Filled out from reference TRBV18 and TRBJ1-2, the complete variable domain reads NAGVMQNPRHLVRRRGQEARLRCSPMKGHSHVYWYRQLPEEGLKFMVYLQKENIIDESGMPKERFSAEFPKEGPSILRIQQVVRGDSAAYFCASSPQTGSNYGYTFGSGTRLTVV.

There are a few counts of this clone. The chain employs TRBV7-8 and TRBJ1-5; D is unresolved. The germline CDR1 and CDR2 sequences are SGHVS and FQNEAQ. The CDR3 covers 15 residues. Trimming took off 2 bases at V and 1 base at J, with 9 bases between the two ends. This CDR3 is CASSLRADSNQPQHF. The DNA of the CDR3 is TGTGCCAGCAGCTTAAGGGCGGACAGCAATCAGCCCCAGCATTTT.